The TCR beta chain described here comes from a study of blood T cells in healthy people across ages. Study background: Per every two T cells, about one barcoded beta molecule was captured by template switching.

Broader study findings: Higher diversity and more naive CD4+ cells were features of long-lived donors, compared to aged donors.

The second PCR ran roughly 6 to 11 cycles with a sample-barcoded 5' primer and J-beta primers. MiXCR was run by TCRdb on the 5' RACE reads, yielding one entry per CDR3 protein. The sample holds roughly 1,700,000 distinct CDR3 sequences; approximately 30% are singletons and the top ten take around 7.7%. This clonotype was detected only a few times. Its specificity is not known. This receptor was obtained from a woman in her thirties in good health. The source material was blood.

CDR3 protein: CASSLSDSGRLHEAFF. The CDR3, as DNA: TGTGCCAGCAGCTTAAGTGACTCAGGACGACTACATGAAGCTTTCTTT. This chain joins TRBV7-9 and TRBJ1-1; unclear D gene. V dropped 2 bases and J dropped 7 bases, with 20 bases sitting between them. This CDR3 region has 16 residues. Germline lookup yields CDR1 SEHNR and CDR2 FQNEAQ (reference sequence).